The T cell receptor beta chain under discussion was sequenced for a study of cytotoxic CD8 clonotypes in ibrutinib-treated CLL (dated by TCRdb to the early 2020s). Context from the whole study: The cohort was composed of ten to eleven relapsed/refractory and around 15 treatment-naive patients; IGHV unmutated status was identified in some 17 patients. Cryopreserved peripheral blood mononuclear cells were obtained prior to treatment, at the time of response, and at either disease progression or sustained remission. Every remission and progressive disease sample was obtained while ibrutinib was still being received by the patients. Longitudinal samples were available for 26 of the 86 trial participants. Response samples were taken after a median of approximately 12 months on treatment, ranging from about 6 to 36 months. On average, each sample had roughly 260,000 productive templates and 100,000 or so productive rearrangements. Responses were partial in around 25 patients and complete in 2; after median about 68 months follow-up, roughly 14 stayed in remission and roughly twelve progressed.

In light of the paper, this sample's time point label describes: 24 months on ibrutinib. For TCR beta library preparation, roughly 1.8 micrograms of genomic DNA was extracted from cryopreserved PBMCs. Longitudinal blood samples from CLL patients on ibrutinib monotherapy were analyzed using high-throughput TCR beta sequencing. Patients were enrolled in a phase 2 open-label single-center ibrutinib monotherapy trial. Each clonotype received, on average, approximately 9.9x coverage in deep resolution sequencing performed on a MiSeq, where the target depth lay between 1 in 1 million and 1 in 200,000 T cells. The immunoSEQ hsTCRB Kit was used to generate TCR beta libraries. Per the authors' processing: The data were analyzed with ImmunoSEQ Analyzer and ImmunoSEQ Data Assistant, and V, D and J gene assignments followed IMGT definitions. Clonality, with values ranging from 0 to 1, was calculated as one minus the normalized Shannon entropy of productive rearrangement frequencies. Only overrepresented clonotypes making up at least 0.05% of each patient's repertoire were included in the public clonotype analysis. Repertoires from some 14 age-matched healthy donors in immuneACCESS were used as clonality controls. TCRdb retrieved this table from immuneACCESS and kept in-frame rearrangements only. Not all clones are present; in checked studies, unresolved V genes account for under half, and no reason is known for the remainder. V and J calls and clone size are copied from that table; D and trimming were computed from the DNA. Across this sample there are 65,000 to 85,000 clones, with roughly 83% seen only once. The ten largest clones add up to roughly 40% of the sample.

What the study reported, not specific to this receptor: Clonality increased at ibrutinib response, stayed stable in sustained remission, and fell back toward baseline at progression. Sampling times were not matched between sustained-remission and progressing patients, and lymph node repertoires were not studied. Public clonotypes were rare and either shrank or stayed stable during treatment, and the rise in clonality at ibrutinib response reflected expansion of private clonotypes. Baseline clonality exceeded that of age-matched healthy donors and correlated strongly with circulating CD8+ T-cell counts.

CDR1 and CDR2 are read off the germline V gene (reference sequence) as MNHNY and SVGAGI. There are 15 amino acids in the CDR3, from cysteine to phenylalanine inclusive. The CDR3 DNA has 45 bases and is translated from base 1. Trimming removed 6 bases from V and 7 bases from J; the gene matches leave 14 bases unexplained. Notes on this clone: This receptor's antigen is unknown. Per-base quality was not reported, and no clone a single base away is much larger than it.

This sequence was found in a human donor with chronic lymphocytic leukemia. The V and J genes are TRBV6-6 and TRBJ2-7; 8 bases in the middle match TRBD1. The material was PBMCs, obtained after 24 months of ibrutinib treatment. CDR3 reads: CASRVGTGPRGEQYF. The sequence in DNA is TGTGCCAGCAGAGTAGGGACAGGCCCCCGCGGGGAGCAGTACTTC.